This is a list of T cell receptor beta chains from one sample in a study of blood T cell repertoires in COVID-19. The method was immunoSEQ multiplex PCR; TCRdb's version includes in-frame clones alone and lacks a portion of them. The table has under 250,000 clones, about 83% seen once; the top ten hold under 5%. The sample taken for sequencing was peripheral blood. The receptors come from a man aged 45-60 years with acute or convalescent COVID-19. CDR3s leave out the opening cysteine and the closing phenylalanine or tryptophan.

j_gene: TRBJ1-2
v_gene: TRBV2
len: 11
CDR3aa: ASSEKLNYGYT

j_gene: TRBJ2-2
v_gene: TRBV28
len: 13
CDR3aa: ASTNQGANTGELF

j_gene: TRBJ1-1
v_gene: TRBV28
len: 12
CDR3aa: ASSWGTGNTEAF

j_gene: TRBJ2-2
v_gene: TRBV5-1
len: 13
CDR3aa: ASSLVSGPTGELF

j_gene: TRBJ2-1
v_gene: TRBV7-8
len: 16
CDR3aa: ASSPVIIAGGSYNEQF

j_gene: TRBJ2-3
v_gene: TRBV4-1
len: 11
CDR3aa: ASSLGGLDTQY

j_gene: TRBJ2-1
v_gene: TRBV29-1
len: 12
CDR3aa: SAVGTATVNEQF

j_gene: TRBJ2-7
v_gene: TRBV6-5
len: 13
CDR3aa: ASSYSRPSGYEQY

j_gene: TRBJ2-7
v_gene: TRBV28
len: 12
CDR3aa: ASSGQGSTYEQY

j_gene: TRBJ2-7
v_gene: TRBV7-9
len: 12
CDR3aa: ASSQTGNSYEQY

j_gene: TRBJ1-5
v_gene: TRBV2
len: 9
CDR3aa: ASSLTGPQH

j_gene: TRBJ1-1
v_gene: TRBV30
len: 13
CDR3aa: AWRKTGTENTEAF

j_gene: TRBJ1-1
v_gene: TRBV3-1/TRBV3-2
len: 12
CDR3aa: ASSQDRVYTEAF

j_gene: TRBJ2-7
v_gene: TRBV28
len: 12
CDR3aa: ASSYSGSSYEQY

j_gene: TRBJ2-7
v_gene: TRBV28
len: 14
CDR3aa: ASSTVAGQGDYEQY

j_gene: TRBJ1-1
v_gene: TRBV10-3
len: 14
CDR3aa: AISERDRGANTEAF

j_gene: TRBJ2-1
v_gene: TRBV5-1
len: 10
CDR3aa: ASRVEYNEQF

j_gene: TRBJ1-6
v_gene: TRBV4-2
len: 12
CDR3aa: ASREEGRNSPLH

j_gene: TRBJ2-3
v_gene: TRBV7-3
len: 13
CDR3aa: ASSLGGGHTDTQY

j_gene: TRBJ1-1
v_gene: TRBV6-5
len: 13
CDR3aa: ASSYGAGGSTEAF

j_gene: TRBJ1-4
v_gene: TRBV7-9
len: 13
CDR3aa: ASSLRGTGGEKLF

j_gene: TRBJ2-3
v_gene: TRBV10-1
len: 15
CDR3aa: ASSESSGGLSTDTQY

j_gene: TRBJ2-1
v_gene: TRBV5-4
len: 11
CDR3aa: ASSRQVTDEQF

j_gene: TRBJ2-5
v_gene: TRBV7-7
len: 10
CDR3aa: ASSFSGETQY

j_gene: TRBJ2-7
v_gene: TRBV6-5
len: 12
CDR3aa: ASRRANPSYEQY

j_gene: TRBJ2-5
v_gene: TRBV18
len: 15
CDR3aa: ASSPTPGLATQETQY

j_gene: TRBJ2-2
v_gene: TRBV7-9
len: 11
CDR3aa: AYGETNTGELF

j_gene: TRBJ1-6
v_gene: TRBV2
len: 13
CDR3aa: ASSEAGGGNSPLH

j_gene: TRBJ1-2
v_gene: TRBV2
len: 13
CDR3aa: ASSVLQLPNYGYT

j_gene: TRBJ2-2
v_gene: TRBV7-7
len: 13
CDR3aa: ASSLRQAPAGELF

j_gene: TRBJ1-6
v_gene: TRBV27
len: 12
CDR3aa: ASSFYGGNSPLH

j_gene: TRBJ1-1
v_gene: TRBV12-5
len: 13
CDR3aa: ASGLRDRGNTEAF

j_gene: TRBJ1-5
v_gene: TRBV3-1/TRBV3-2
len: 13
CDR3aa: ASSQDRRGHQPQH

j_gene: TRBJ2-3
v_gene: TRBV7-3
len: 14
CDR3aa: ASSLASGTFTDTQY

j_gene: TRBJ2-7
v_gene: TRBV6-2/TRBV6-3
len: 12
CDR3aa: ASSYDRGPYEQY

j_gene: TRBJ2-7
v_gene: TRBV6-1
len: 13
CDR3aa: ASSEAGGSSYEQY

j_gene: TRBJ2-7
v_gene: TRBV2
len: 15
CDR3aa: ASSDPFSGESSYEQY

j_gene: TRBJ1-5
v_gene: TRBV28
len: 11
CDR3aa: ASSNRQSQPQH

j_gene: TRBJ2-3
v_gene: TRBV6-7
len: 13
CDR3aa: ASSPYRNRPDTQY

j_gene: TRBJ2-3
v_gene: TRBV7-8
len: 16
CDR3aa: ASSLGLAGGFSTDTQY

j_gene: TRBJ2-5
v_gene: TRBV7-9
len: 13
CDR3aa: ASSPLTSGRQTQY

j_gene: TRBJ2-4
v_gene: TRBV12-3/TRBV12-4
len: 11
CDR3aa: ASSWTGENIQY

j_gene: TRBJ1-5
v_gene: TRBV5-5
len: 14
CDR3aa: ASSLAGQGYNQPQH

j_gene: TRBJ2-1
v_gene: TRBV20-1
len: 9
CDR3aa: SAIERNEQF

j_gene: TRBJ2-3
v_gene: TRBV19
len: 10
CDR3aa: ASSPQGDTQY

j_gene: TRBJ2-2
v_gene: TRBV12-3/TRBV12-4
len: 9
CDR3aa: ASSSGGELF

j_gene: TRBJ2-5
v_gene: TRBV6-2/TRBV6-3
len: 11
CDR3aa: ASSYSRRETQY

j_gene: TRBJ1-4
v_gene: TRBV19
len: 12
CDR3aa: ASNGPYRNEKLF